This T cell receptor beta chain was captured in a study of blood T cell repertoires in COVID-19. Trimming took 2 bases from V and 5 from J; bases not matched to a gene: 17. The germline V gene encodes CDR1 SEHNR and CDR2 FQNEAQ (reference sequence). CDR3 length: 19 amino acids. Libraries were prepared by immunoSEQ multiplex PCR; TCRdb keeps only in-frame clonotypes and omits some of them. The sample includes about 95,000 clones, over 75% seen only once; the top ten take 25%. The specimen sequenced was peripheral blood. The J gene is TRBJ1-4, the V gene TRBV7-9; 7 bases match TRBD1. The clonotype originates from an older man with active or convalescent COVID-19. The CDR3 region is CASSLLQGTAFTPNEKLFF. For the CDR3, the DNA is TGTGCCAGCAGCTTATTGCAAGGGACAGCGTTTACCCCAAATGAAAAACTGTTTTTT.